Shown below are 18 T cell receptor beta chains from a single sample sequenced in a study of cytomegalovirus exposure and HLA in healthy donors. 60 Vbeta and 13 Jbeta primers were used in PCR. Data came from immunoSEQ multiplex PCR; TCRdb stores just in-frame clones and leaves some out. The sample holds 100,000 or so clones; around 75% are singletons and the top ten take about 6.9%. Sequenced material: PBMCs. Source of these receptors: a man younger than 45 in good health and CMV-seropositive.

This clone was detected a few times. This sequence joins TRBV10-3 and TRBJ1-1; TRBD1 aligns across 7 bases. Looked up from germline, CDR1 is ENHRY and CDR2 is SYGVKD. CDR3 size: 14 residues. V lost 7 bases and J lost 2; bases outside the gene matches: 7. CDR3: CAITRTGPNTEAFF. The CDR3 region has the DNA TGTGCCATCACCCGGACAGGTCCAAACACTGAAGCTTTCTTT.

This chain uses TRBV6-5 with TRBJ2-5; tentatively, D is TRBD2 (7 bases). The J call may be in error: the DNA end matches TRBJ2-7 better. The CDR3 has 15 residues. Germline values: CDR1 MNHEY, CDR2 SVGAGI. CDR3 DNA: TGTGCCAGCAGATCCCGGGGGGCCGTGACCTACGAGCAGTACTTC. It translates to CASRSRGAVTYEQYF.

This clone showed up just once. The gene calls are TRBV7-2 and TRBJ2-3; D may be TRBD2 (5 bases). The CDR3 runs 15 residues. Trimming left V 5 bases short and J 6 bases short, with 18 bases between. Germline V gene lookup returns CDR1 SGHTA and CDR2 FQGNSA. Written as DNA, the CDR3 is TGTGCCAGCAGCCACGGGGAAACTTCCGGGGATACGCAGTATTTT. Translated, it gives CASSHGETSGDTQYF.

J is TRBJ1-1 and V is TRBV19, with D maybe TRBD1 (5 bases). Germline V gives CDR1 LNHDA, CDR2 SQIVND (reference sequence). The CDR3 contains 14 residues. V lost 5 bases and J 0 bases, leaving 10 bases between the germline ends. CDR3 bases: TGTGCCAGTAGTCCCAGGGCATTGAACACTGAAGCTTTCTTT. Translating it yields CASSPRALNTEAFF.

The V call is TRBV7-2, the J call TRBJ2-1; TRBD2 matches 10 bases. The CDR3 length is 15 residues. Germline CDR1 reads SGHTA; CDR2 reads FQGNSA. The ends lost 1 base at V and 4 bases at J; junction bases unmatched: 1. The CDR3, as DNA: TGTGCCAGCAGCTTAGAGCGGGGGGGTTACAATGAGCAGTTCTTC. Its translation is CASSLERGGYNEQFF.

In this sample, this clone turned up a few times. The chain combines TRBV7-9 with TRBJ1-4; the match to TRBD1 covers 7 bases. The V and J ends lost 4 bases and 8 bases, in that order; junction bases with no gene match: 13. Germline CDR1 is SEHNR and CDR2 is FQNEAQ (reference sequence). This CDR3 contains 16 residues. The CDR3 here is CASSSPIGGRLEKLFF. CDR3 sequence (DNA): TGTGCCAGCAGCTCCCCTATAGGGGGCCGTCTCGAAAAACTGTTTTTT.

The CDR3 protein is CASSLIGQGVNYEQYF. CDR3 bases: TGCGCCAGCAGCTTGATTGGACAGGGGGTAAACTACGAGCAGTACTTC. The chain joins TRBV5-1 to TRBJ2-7; 10 nucleotides align to TRBD1. Looked up from germline, CDR1 is SGHRS and CDR2 is YFSETQ. This CDR3 contains 16 residues. V shed 1 base and J 3 bases; nucleotides not matched to a gene: 7.

The sample holds a few counts of this clone. The J gene is TRBJ2-1, the V gene TRBV6-5; 9 bases line up with TRBD2. Germline V CDR1 and CDR2: MNHEY, SVGAGI. V was pared by 2 bases and J by 7 bases, with 6 bases of the junction left unmatched. This CDR3 is 15 amino acids long. CDR3 sequence (DNA): TGTGCCAGCAGTTACGGCGGGGGGGCCGGGAATGAGCAGTTCTTC. This sequence encodes CASSYGGGAGNEQFF.

The rearrangement joins TRBV5-4 to TRBJ2-6; TRBD1 agrees at 7 bases. The CDR3 consists of 15 residues. The germline CDR1 and CDR2 sequences are SGHNT and YYREEE (reference sequence). The V segment lost 6 bases and the J segment 1 base; nucleotides outside the gene matches: 4. The CDR3 protein is CASTPGQSGANVLTF. CDR3 nucleotides: TGTGCCAGCACCCCGGGACAGTCTGGGGCCAACGTCCTGACTTTC.

The chain links TRBV4-2 to TRBJ1-1, with a weak D call TRBD1 (5 bases). The length of the CDR3 is 13 residues. The ends were cut back, 0 bases at V and 4 bases at J, with 6 bases in the middle. The germline V gene encodes CDR1 LGHNA and CDR2 YNFKEQ. For the CDR3, the DNA is TGTGCCAGCAGCCAAGAGGGGGGCACTGAAGCTTTCTTT. It translates to CASSQEGGTEAFF.

This rearrangement joins TRBV5-6 to TRBJ1-3; no definite D call. Germline CDR1 SGHDT, CDR2 YYEEEE. V was trimmed by 1 base and J by 0 bases, leaving 11 bases between them. The CDR3 is 16 residues long. The CDR3 DNA sequence: TGTGCCAGCAGCTTGAGGAGGGCGAGCTCTGGAAACACCATATATTTT. Its translation is CASSLRRASSGNTIYF. Using reference TRBV5-6 and TRBJ1-3 for the parts outside the CDR3, the full variable domain is DAGVTQSPTHLIKTRGQQVTLRCSPKSGHDTVSWYQQALGQGPQFIFQYYEEEERQRGNFPDRFSGHQFPNYSSELNVNALLLGDSALYLCASSLRRASSGNTIYFGEGSWLTVV.

This clone came up a few times. This chain uses TRBV6-1 with TRBJ1-5, with 7 positions matching TRBD1. The CDR3 is 20 residues long. Per the germline V gene, CDR1 is MNHNS and CDR2 is SASEGT. Losses at the gene ends were 0 bases for V and 1 base for J; bases not matched to a gene: 15. CDR3 protein: CASSEAGQLWVRISNQPQHF. DNA for the CDR3: TGTGCCAGCAGTGAAGCGGGACAGTTATGGGTCCGGATCAGCAATCAGCCCCAGCATTTT.

The J gene is TRBJ2-2, the V gene TRBV10-3; 9 positions match TRBD2. Germline assignment: CDR1 ENHRY and CDR2 SYGVKD. The CDR3 has 18 residues. Trimming took 0 bases from V and 5 from J; bases not matched to a gene: 10. The CDR3 DNA reads as TGTGCCATCAGTGAGTCGATGCGGGGGGGCCTCGAGACCGGGGAGCTGTTTTTT. Amino acid sequence: CAISESMRGGLETGELFF.

The V gene is TRBV5-4, the J gene TRBJ1-2; 8 bases match TRBD1. CDR1 is SGHNT, CDR2 YYREEE, per germline (reference sequence). The CDR3 totals 15 residues. V shed 2 bases and J 5 bases; nucleotides not matched to a gene: 8. CDR3 protein: CASSFEQGGIYGYTF. CDR3 nucleotides: TGTGCCAGCAGCTTCGAACAGGGGGGAATATATGGCTACACCTTC.

This clone was seen more than once but under ten times. The V gene is TRBV4-3, the J gene TRBJ1-5; TRBD1 might be the D (5 bases). Germline V CDR1 and CDR2: LGHNA, YSLEER. The CDR3 contains 16 residues. V lost 0 bases to trimming and J lost 2 bases, with 11 bases between them. The CDR3 loop is CASSQEKGYGNQPQHF. Written as DNA, the CDR3 is TGCGCCAGCAGCCAAGAGAAGGGGTATGGCAATCAGCCCCAGCATTTT.

This clone has more than one count but fewer than ten. This CDR3 reads CASSQVTGGGNNEQFF. The DNA for the CDR3 is TGCGCCAGCAGCCAAGTTACCGGGGGGGGTAACAATGAGCAGTTCTTC. V usage is TRBV4-1 and J usage is TRBJ2-1; 8 bases match TRBD2. CDR3 size: 16 residues. Looked up from germline, CDR1 is MGHRA and CDR2 is YSYEKL. V lost 1 base to trimming and J lost 5 bases; unmatched junction nucleotides: 7.

The chain joins TRBV4-1 to TRBJ2-1; maybe TRBD1 (6 bases). The germline CDR1 and CDR2 sequences are MGHRA and YSYEKL. The CDR3 has 17 residues. Trimming took 3 bases from V and 4 from J, leaving 19 bases between them. The CDR3 coding sequence is TGCGCCAGCAGCCAGCCCCTGGACAGTTTTCTTTACAATGAGCAGTTCTTC. Its protein product is CASSQPLDSFLYNEQFF.

The chain employs TRBV19 and TRBJ1-5; 10 bases are shared with TRBD1. The trim removed 5 bases at V and 6 bases at J, leaving 10 bases unmatched. There are 16 residues in the CDR3. From germline, CDR1 is LNHDA and CDR2 SQIVND (reference sequence). DNA for the CDR3: TGTGCCAGTAGTCCAAGGACAGGGGGGAAGGCTCAGCCCCAGCATTTT. Amino acids: CASSPRTGGKAQPQHF.